These 24 T cell receptor beta chains were all obtained from the same sample, sequenced in a study of T cells after posttransplantation cyclophosphamide. Assay: immunoSEQ multiplex PCR; the TCRdb copy retains only in-frame clones and omits some. Listed for the sample are 24,000 or so clones, none seen a single time. The source material was PBMCs. The receptors stem from a woman between 45 and 65 years old in good health, CMV-negative, and a related stem cell transplant donor.

This clone came up many times. The rearrangement links TRBV7-2 to TRBJ2-3; a weak D match, TRBD2 (5 bases). V lost 7 bases and J lost 5, with 19 bases in between. Germline V CDR1 and CDR2: SGHTA, FQGNSA. The CDR3 spans 15 residues. The CDR3 here is CASKIGLSDIDTQYF. The CDR3 region has the DNA TGTGCCAGCAAAATTGGACTGAGTGACATAGATACGCAGTATTTT.

This clone was found many times. CDR3 amino acids: CASSISGAHNEQFF. The CDR3 DNA reads TGTGCCAGCAGCATTAGCGGGGCCCACAATGAGCAGTTCTTC. The rearrangement joins TRBV6-5 to TRBJ2-1, with 8 positions matching TRBD2. V dropped 6 bases and J dropped 5; count of bases not matched to a gene: 6. The CDR3 consists of 14 residues. Per germline, CDR1 MNHEY and CDR2 SVGAGI.

There are many counts of this clone. This chain connects TRBV6-1 to TRBJ1-3; D remains ambiguous. V lost 4 bases and J 0 bases, leaving 7 bases between the germline ends. CDR1 is MNHNS, CDR2 SASEGT, per germline. CDR3 size: 14 residues. Written as DNA, the CDR3 is TGTGCCAGCAGTGCGACAAACTCTGGAAACACCATATATTTT. It yields the protein CASSATNSGNTIYF.

At least ten counts were recorded for this clone. This chain connects TRBV28 to TRBJ1-5; tentative D call: TRBD1 (6 bases). V was shortened by 6 bases and J by 5 bases, with 17 bases between the two germline ends. CDR1 and CDR2 (germline): MDHEN, SYDVKM. The CDR3 covers 15 residues. The CDR3 loop is CASRLPGTIDQPQHF. The CDR3 nucleotides are TGTGCCAGCAGACTTCCCGGGACAATAGATCAGCCCCAGCATTTT.

In its sample, this clone was seen many times. This chain uses TRBV30 with TRBJ2-1; TRBD2 aligns across 7 bases. CDR1 is GTSNPN, CDR2 SVGIG, per germline (reference sequence). There are 14 residues in the CDR3. J lost 7 bases, V lost 2 bases, and 8 bases had no gene match. Here the CDR3 reads CAWSSGMSLNEQFF. CDR3 nucleotides: TGTGCCTGGAGTAGCGGGATGAGCCTTAATGAGCAGTTCTTC.

This clone was recorded at least ten times. The rearrangement links TRBV7-8 to TRBJ2-1; 7 nucleotides align to TRBD2. Germline V CDR1 and CDR2: SGHVS, FQNEAQ. This CDR3 spans 16 amino acids. J lost 7 bases, V lost 1 base, and 10 bases had no gene match. CDR3 region: CASSLVWRELWNEQFF. The CDR3, as DNA: TGTGCCAGCAGCTTAGTGTGGCGGGAGCTCTGGAATGAGCAGTTCTTC.

This clone was recorded at least ten times. The chain employs TRBV7-6 and TRBJ2-5, with 16 bases aligning to TRBD2. The length of the CDR3 is 17 residues. V trimming: 3 bases; J trimming: 6 bases; junction bases outside the gene matches: 7. Germline CDR1 and CDR2: SGHVS and FNYEAQ. CDR3 sequence (DNA): TGTGCCAGCAGCTTGTCCGGGACTAGCGGGGGGGCGAAGACCCAGTACTTC. Its protein product is CASSLSGTSGGAKTQYF.

This clone appeared many times. The chain carries TRBV5-4 and TRBJ2-7; 10 positions agree with TRBD1. There are 14 residues in the CDR3. V was pared by 4 bases and J by 3 bases, with 4 bases of the junction left unmatched. Germline lookup yields CDR1 SGHNT and CDR2 YYREEE (reference sequence). The CDR3 here is CASSGGQGFYEQYF. Here the CDR3 DNA reads TGTGCCAGCAGCGGGGGACAGGGGTTCTACGAGCAGTACTTC. Using reference TRBV5-4 and TRBJ2-7 for the parts outside the CDR3, the full variable domain is ETGVTQSPTHLIKTRGQQVTLRCSSQSGHNTVSWYQQALGQGPQFIFQYYREEENGRGNFPPRFSGLQFPNYSSELNVNALELDDSALYLCASSGGQGFYEQYFGPGTRLTVT.

At least ten counts were recorded for this clone. This sequence joins TRBV9 and TRBJ1-4, with 7 bases that match TRBD1. From germline, CDR1 is SGDLS and CDR2 YYNGEE. The CDR3 is 15 amino acids. V trimming: 3 bases; J trimming: 5 bases; junction bases outside the gene matches: 7. This CDR3 reads CASSALRDRNEKLFF. The DNA for the CDR3 is TGTGCCAGCAGCGCCCTCCGGGACAGAAATGAAAAACTGTTTTTT.

This clone ranks as medium-sized. The CDR3 reads CASTPRQGHEAFF. DNA for the CDR3: TGTGCCAGTACTCCAAGACAGGGACATGAAGCTTTCTTT. J is TRBJ1-1 and V is TRBV19; TRBD1 matches 7 bases. J gave up 7 bases and V 7 bases, and 9 bases lay outside the gene matches. The CDR3 runs to 13 residues. Germline loops: CDR1 LNHDA, CDR2 SQIVND (reference sequence).

This clone was found many times. The chain uses TRBV6-5 and TRBJ1-1, with 9 bases lining up with TRBD1. V was clipped by 6 bases and J by 1 base; unmatched bases: 6. Germline V gene data show CDR1 as MNHEY and CDR2 as SVGAGI. CDR3 size: 15 residues. The CDR3 DNA is TGTGCCAGCAGGCGACAGGGGGGACCGAACACTGAAGCTTTCTTT. Translation: CASRRQGGPNTEAFF.

This clone was observed at least ten times. The genes are TRBV19 and TRBJ1-2; 10 bases fit TRBD1. Germline trimming cut 5 bases from V and 7 bases from J; bases unmatched to any gene: 10. CDR1 LNHDA and CDR2 SQIVND come from the germline V gene (reference sequence). This CDR3 contains 15 residues. Written as DNA, the CDR3 is TGTGCCAGTAGTGACAGGGGGCCTTATCCCAGTGGCTACACCTTC. Translated, it gives CASSDRGPYPSGYTF.

This clone was counted ten times or more. The chain combines TRBV28 with TRBJ2-1; D might be TRBD2 (6 bases). The CDR3 spans 12 residues. Germline CDR1 is MDHEN and CDR2 is SYDVKM. V lost 6 bases and J lost 7, with 10 bases in between. CDR3 protein: CASRGEANEQFF. The DNA of the CDR3 is TGTGCCAGCAGGGGGGAGGCTAATGAGCAGTTCTTC.

This clone has ten or more counts. CDR3 sequence reads: CASSSGQSGLAKNIQYF. The CDR3 region has the DNA TGTGCCAGCAGTAGCGGGCAAAGCGGGTTAGCCAAAAACATTCAGTACTTC. The V gene is TRBV9, the J gene TRBJ2-4; 7 nucleotides match TRBD2. This CDR3 region has 17 residues. The ends lost 5 bases at V and 0 bases at J; junction bases unmatched: 11. Per the germline V gene, CDR1 is SGDLS and CDR2 is YYNGEE.

This clone came up many times. The chain links TRBV19 to TRBJ1-5; 10 bases agree with TRBD1. V lost 4 bases, J lost 3 bases, and 3 bases stayed unmatched. The V gene's germline CDR1 is LNHDA and CDR2 SQIVND (reference sequence). This CDR3 comprises 15 residues. CDR3 coding DNA: TGTGCCAGTAGTACGACAGGGGGCATCAATCAGCCCCAGCATTTT. Residues: CASSTTGGINQPQHF.

This clone was recorded at least ten times. This chain connects TRBV7-2 to TRBJ2-2; D is perhaps TRBD2 (8 bases). The V end was cut by 5 bases, the J end by 2 bases, with 15 bases between. CDR3 length equals 16 residues. CDR1 and CDR2 from the germline V gene are SGHTA and FQGNSA. The CDR3 DNA sequence: TGTGCCAGCAGCACGGGGGGGACAGCTAACACCGGGGAGCTGTTTTTT. Translated: CASSTGGTANTGELFF.

This clone has at least ten counts. The rearrangement uses TRBV19 and TRBJ2-1; 7 positions match TRBD2. The CDR3 spans 16 residues. J lost 5 bases, V lost 1 base, and 8 bases had no gene match. Germline values: CDR1 LNHDA, CDR2 SQIVND (reference sequence). CDR3 bases: TGTGCCAGTAGTATAGGGGCGGGAGTATTCAACAATGAGCAGTTCTTC. Its protein is CASSIGAGVFNNEQFF. Drawing the rest from reference TRBV19 and TRBJ2-1, the complete variable domain is DGGITQSPKYLFRKEGQNVTLSCEQNLNHDAMYWYRQDPGQGLRLIYYSQIVNDFQKGDIAEGYSVSREKKESFPLTVTSAQKNPTAFYLCASSIGAGVFNNEQFFGPGTRLTVL.

This clone was seen many times. The chain combines TRBV7-9 with TRBJ1-1; no firm D call. There are 14 residues in the CDR3. Germline CDR1 reads SEHNR; CDR2 reads FQNEAQ (reference sequence). The V and J ends lost 1 base and 0 bases respectively, with 6 bases between them. CDR3 in amino acids: CASSLVAMNTEAFF. DNA for the CDR3: TGTGCCAGCAGCTTAGTAGCGATGAACACTGAAGCTTTCTTT.

This clone was picked up many times. The J gene is TRBJ2-4, the V gene TRBV15; 14 bases agree with TRBD2. The CDR3 spans 18 residues. V lost 0 bases to trimming and J lost 4 bases; unmatched junction nucleotides: 5. Germline CDR1 reads LNHNV; CDR2 reads YYDKDF (reference sequence). The CDR3 sequence: CATSRDWGTSGGKNIQYF. The CDR3 DNA follows: TGTGCCACCAGCAGAGATTGGGGGACTAGCGGGGGTAAAAACATTCAGTACTTC.

This clone has a count of ten or more. V gene TRBV12-2 combines with J gene TRBJ1-4; the table calls TRBD1, which could not be checked here. TRBV12-2 is recorded as a pseudogene. CDR3 length: 13 amino acids. CDR3 protein: CASRHNNRVRLFF. The CDR3 DNA is TGTGCAAGTCGCCATAATAACAGGGTTCGCCTGTTTTTT.

This clone appeared many times. The gene calls are TRBV7-2 and TRBJ2-7; 10 bases are a match to TRBD1. The CDR3 loop spans 15 amino acids. Germline values: CDR1 SGHTA, CDR2 FQGNSA. Trimming at V came to 6 bases and at J to 3 bases, leaving 8 bases not matched to a gene. As DNA, the CDR3 is TGTGCCAGCAGGGTCGACCGGGACAGGGGCTACGAGCAGTACTTC. It codes for CASRVDRDRGYEQYF.

The table lists this clone with many counts. The J gene is TRBJ1-5, the V gene TRBV19; 9 nucleotides line up with TRBD1. The trim removed 4 bases at V and 7 bases at J, leaving 5 bases unmatched. The germline CDR1 and CDR2 sequences are LNHDA and SQIVND (reference sequence). This CDR3 is 14 amino acids long. The CDR3: CASSTTGGEQPQHF. CDR3 bases: TGTGCCAGTAGTACGACAGGGGGAGAGCAGCCCCAGCATTTT.

This clone showed up many times. The chain links TRBV10-2 to TRBJ2-5, with D possibly TRBD1 on 6 matching bases. The J call is in doubt because the DNA end fits TRBJ2-7 better. Per germline, CDR1 WSHSY and CDR2 SAAADI. CDR3 size: 15 residues. The CDR3 bases are TGCGCCAGCAGTGGTGGACAGATGAGCTCCTACGAGCAGTACTTC. It codes for CASSGGQMSSYEQYF.

This clone was seen ten or more times. J is TRBJ1-2 and V is TRBV7-3; D possibly corresponds to TRBD1 (6 bases). Per the germline V gene, CDR1 is SGHTA and CDR2 is FQGTGA. V gave up 5 bases and J gave up 2 bases, with 15 bases separating them. CDR3 length equals 15 residues. CDR3 protein: CASSPGGATNYGYTF. CDR3 nucleotides: TGTGCCAGCAGCCCCGGGGGGGCCACAAACTATGGCTACACCTTC. Looking up the rest from reference TRBV7-3 and TRBJ1-2 gives the full variable domain: GAGVSQTPSNKVTEKGKYVELRCDPISGHTALYWYRQSLGQGPEFLIYFQGTGAADDSGLPNDRFFAVRPEGSVSTLKIQRTERGDSAVYLCASSPGGATNYGYTFGSGTRLTVV.